A single sample is the source of the 17 T cell receptor beta chains below, sequenced in a study of T cell responses to AZD1222 COVID-19 vaccine (dated by TCRdb to the early 2020s). The library was prepared using the immunoSEQ multiplex PCR assay. TCRdb took over this immuneACCESS table, retaining in-frame rearrangements with V and J assigned. Such tables are incomplete; in checked studies, under half of the missing clones stem from an unresolved V gene, and the remainder is unexplained. This sample holds 65,000 to 95,000 clones; around 85% were observed only once. Less than 11% of the sample is held by the ten biggest clonotypes. The label giving this sample's time point can be read as: about 28 days (+/-7) after the second vaccine dose. Sequencing used peripheral blood, obtained 28 days after the second AZD1222 dose. Source of these receptors: an adult who received the AZD1222 COVID-19 vaccine.

V usage is TRBV3-1 (or the pseudogene TRBV3-2) and J usage is TRBJ1-2; 7 positions match TRBD1. CDR3 length equals 15 residues. J was trimmed by 2 bases and V by 3 bases; bases with no gene match: 6. Germline V gene sequence: CDR1 LGHDT, CDR2 YNNKEL (reference sequence). The CDR3 coding sequence is TGTGCCAGCAGCCAGAAGGGAGGGGGCAACTATGGCTACACCTTC. Translated, it gives CASSQKGGGNYGYTF.

The chain joins TRBV2 to TRBJ2-6; D unresolved. The CDR3 loop spans 15 amino acids. The germline CDR1 and CDR2 sequences are SNHLY and FYNNEI. Deletions cut 7 bases from V and 9 bases from J, with 19 bases between. This chain's CDR3 is CASNPRSGLDNVLTF. CDR3 DNA sequence: TGTGCCAGCAACCCCAGATCAGGTTTGGACAACGTCCTGACTTTC.

This clone was found once. The chain uses TRBV11-2 and TRBJ2-7, with D perhaps matching TRBD1 (6 bases). CDR1 is SGHAT, CDR2 FQNNGV, per germline. The CDR3 spans 18 residues. The germline V and J ends were trimmed by 3 bases and 3 bases, with 24 bases remaining between them. This CDR3 reads CASSLWDTGPSDFYEQYF. The CDR3 DNA reads TGTGCCAGCAGCTTGTGGGACACAGGGCCCAGTGACTTCTACGAGCAGTACTTC.

By sample fraction, this clone is medium-sized. The chain combines TRBV6-1 with TRBJ2-3; D may be TRBD2 (6 bases). In germline, CDR1 is MNHNS, CDR2 SASEGT. This CDR3 region has 16 residues. The germline V and J ends were trimmed by 0 bases and 0 bases, with 10 bases remaining between them. CDR3 in DNA: TGTGCCAGCAGTGAAGCCGGAGGGATTAGCACAGATACGCAGTATTTT. It yields the protein CASSEAGGISTDTQYF.

This sequence joins TRBV7-9 and TRBJ2-2; D remains unclear. Germline CDR1 and CDR2: SEHNR and FQNEAQ (reference sequence). The CDR3 extends over 14 amino acids. V dropped 5 bases and J dropped 1 base, with 8 bases sitting between them. CDR3 nucleotide sequence: TGTGCCAGCAGCCGAACAGTGAACACCGGGGAGCTGTTTTTT. Its protein product is CASSRTVNTGELFF.

This clone was seen once. The rearrangement joins TRBV7-2 to TRBJ2-2, with D possibly being TRBD2 (5 bases). Between the trimmed V and J ends, which lost 5 bases and 5 bases, there was a span of 12 bases. This CDR3 comprises 14 residues. Germline V CDR1 and CDR2: SGHTA, FQGNSA. CDR3: CASSPRLQTGELFF. CDR3 nucleotides: TGTGCCAGCAGCCCGAGACTACAAACCGGGGAGCTGTTTTTT.

This chain uses TRBV3-1 (or the pseudogene TRBV3-2) with TRBJ1-6, with no clear D. The CDR3 consists of 13 residues. Trimming stripped 8 bases from V and 3 bases from J, with 8 bases between. Germline V lookup: CDR1 LGHDT, CDR2 YNNKEL (reference sequence). The CDR3, as DNA: TGTGCCAGCCAAGTAGGCTATAATTCACCCCTCCACTTT. Protein: CASQVGYNSPLHF.

The chain uses TRBV11-2 and TRBJ2-1; 9 bases fit TRBD2. V dropped 5 bases and J dropped 1; count of bases not matched to a gene: 9. The CDR3 covers 17 residues. Germline V gene lookup returns CDR1 SGHAT and CDR2 FQNNGV. For the CDR3, the DNA is TGTGCCAGCAGCCCGACCCCGGGACTAGCATCCTACAATGAGCAGTTCTTC. It specifies CASSPTPGLASYNEQFF.

The J gene is TRBJ1-3, the V gene TRBV2; no definite D call. The CDR3 sequence is 15 residues long. Deletions cut 2 bases from V and 4 bases from J, with 12 bases between. Germline CDR1 is SNHLY and CDR2 is FYNNEI. The CDR3 loop reads CASSEWVGSGNTIYF. In DNA, the CDR3 is TGTGCCAGCAGTGAATGGGTTGGGTCCGGAAACACCATATATTTT.

The gene calls are TRBV5-1 and TRBJ2-7, with D maybe TRBD2 (5 bases). V gave up 7 bases and J gave up 4 bases, with 18 bases separating them. This CDR3 comprises 14 residues. Germline lookup yields CDR1 SGHRS and CDR2 YFSETQ. CDR3 DNA: TGCGCCAGCTCCTTTCAAATCGGGGAGTACGAGCAGTACTTC. It yields the protein CASSFQIGEYEQYF.

V is TRBV7-9 and J is TRBJ1-1; 7 positions agree with TRBD1. This CDR3 comprises 18 residues. V shed 5 bases, J shed 1 base, and the junction held 16 bases outside the gene matches. Per the germline V gene, CDR1 is SEHNR and CDR2 is FQNEAQ (reference sequence). DNA of the CDR3: TGTGCCAGCAGCCCCCGGGACAGCTATTCATTATGGAACACTGAAGCTTTCTTT. It translates to CASSPRDSYSLWNTEAFF. Using reference TRBV7-9 and TRBJ1-1 for the parts outside the CDR3, the full variable domain is DTGVSQNPRHKITKRGQNVTFRCDPISEHNRLYWYRQTLGQGPEFLTYFQNEAQLEKSRLLSDRFSAERPKGSFSTLEIQRTEQGDSAMYLCASSPRDSYSLWNTEAFFGQGTRLTVV.

The chain carries TRBV19 and TRBJ1-5, with 10 positions matching TRBD1. The CDR3 spans 15 residues. The V and J ends lost 2 bases and 6 bases, in that order; junction bases with no gene match: 4. Looked up from germline, CDR1 is LNHDA and CDR2 is SQIVND (reference sequence). CDR3 DNA: TGTGCCAGTAGTATAAGACAGGGGGCGATTCAGCCCCAGCATTTT. It specifies CASSIRQGAIQPQHF.

The chain is built from TRBV5-4 and TRBJ2-5, with D perhaps TRBD2 (6 bases). V lost 3 bases to trimming and J lost 2 bases, with 11 bases between them. CDR3 length: 14 amino acids. Germline V gene sequence: CDR1 SGHNT, CDR2 YYREEE (reference sequence). Here the CDR3 reads CASSSRDGQETQYF. The CDR3 nucleotides read TGTGCCAGCAGCTCGCGGGACGGGCAAGAGACCCAGTACTTC.

This chain links TRBV3-1 (or the pseudogene TRBV3-2) with TRBJ1-1; D is undetermined. The CDR3 runs 15 residues. The V end was cut by 4 bases, the J end by 0 bases, with 12 bases between. The V gene's germline CDR1 is LGHDT and CDR2 YNNKEL (reference sequence). The CDR3, as DNA: TGTGCCAGCAGCCCGCGGAAACAGATGAACACTGAAGCTTTCTTT. Its protein product is CASSPRKQMNTEAFF.

The chain links TRBV5-8 to TRBJ1-5, with no clear D. Looked up from germline, CDR1 is SGHTS and CDR2 is YDEGEE. This CDR3 is 14 amino acids long. Between the trimmed V and J ends, which lost 4 bases and 3 bases, there was a span of 11 bases. The CDR3 DNA is TGTGCCAGCAGCGATTTAACTGCCAATCAGCCCCAGCATTTT. Residues: CASSDLTANQPQHF.

The chain has TRBV28 and TRBJ2-6; D gene ambiguous. The V gene lost 3 bases and the J gene lost 2 bases, with 14 bases spanning the gap. Germline CDR1 reads MDHEN; CDR2 reads SYDVKM. The CDR3 has 17 residues. The CDR3 nucleotides are TGTGCCAGCAGTTTCTCGGAAGGCTATACTGGGGCCAACGTCCTGACTTTC. It yields the protein CASSFSEGYTGANVLTF.

V usage is TRBV10-2 and J usage is TRBJ1-4, with D unclear. Germline V lookup: CDR1 WSHSY, CDR2 SAAADI. The CDR3 is made up of 14 amino acids. V was pared by 3 bases and J by 10 bases, with 15 bases between. CDR3 DNA sequence: TGCGCCAGCAGTGAACGGCCTAATGATGTAAAACTGTTTTTT. It specifies CASSERPNDVKLFF.